This T cell receptor beta chain was observed in a study of long-term antiretroviral therapy in people with HIV. Trimming shortened V by 3 bases and J by 7 bases, and 10 bases separated the two germline ends. The CDR3 has 12 amino acids. CDR1 SGHAT and CDR2 FQNNGV come from the germline V gene. This clone came up a few times. Its antigen is not known. Sequencing relied on immunoSEQ assay v3.0, run at survey level. Measured with immunoSEQ multiplex PCR; TCRdb has only the in-frame clones, and not every one. The sample lists over 15,000 clones, over 75% occurring once. Study conclusions and caveats: Clones that had undergone expansion before ART prevailed in the repertoire throughout all time points. Repertoires with HIV possessed tighter CDR3 length spans than those of controls. Diversity increased after ART yet remained lower than in transplant donor controls.

This TCR derives from a man in his thirties or forties with HIV. The material sequenced was unsorted PBMCs, taken 2.1 years before starting antiretroviral therapy. This chain uses TRBV11-2 with TRBJ2-7; D is undetermined. CDR3 amino acids: CASSFGPQEQYF. CDR3 DNA: TGTGCCAGCAGCTTCGGCCCCCAGGAGCAGTACTTC.